Following are 32 T cell receptor beta chains from one sample sequenced in a study of cytomegalovirus exposure and HLA in healthy donors. Primers included in the PCR were 60 Vbeta and 13 Jbeta primers. Assay: immunoSEQ multiplex PCR; the TCRdb copy retains only in-frame clones and omits some. The sample holds 150,000 to 200,000 clones, 80% seen once. The specimen was PBMCs. These receptors were obtained from a woman between 45 and 65 years old in good health and CMV-seronegative.

This chain connects TRBV7-8 to TRBJ2-7, with 7 bases that match TRBD1. The CDR3 has 15 residues. V lost 5 bases, J lost 3 bases, and 10 bases stayed unmatched. Germline loops: CDR1 SGHVS, CDR2 FQNEAQ. The CDR3, as DNA: TGTGCCAGCAGCCGAGCGGCGACAGGGTTCTACGAGCAGTACTTC. Translation gives CASSRAATGFYEQYF.

The chain joins TRBV7-2 to TRBJ2-2; D gene uncertain. This CDR3 is 12 amino acids long. V was trimmed by 4 bases and J by 7 bases, leaving 7 bases between them. Germline CDR1 SGHTA, CDR2 FQGNSA. CDR3 sequence reads: CASSSYGGELFF. The CDR3 DNA sequence: TGTGCCAGCAGCTCATACGGCGGGGAGCTGTTTTTT.

The CDR3 here is CASRRTPSSGNTIYF. The CDR3 DNA is TGTGCCAGCAGAAGGACACCGAGCTCTGGAAACACCATATATTTT. The chain carries TRBV6-5 and TRBJ1-3; perhaps TRBD1 as D (5 bases). Looked up from germline, CDR1 is MNHEY and CDR2 is SVGAGI. Trimming pared 6 bases from V and 0 bases from J, leaving 12 bases between. The CDR3 covers 15 residues.

The V call is TRBV6-6, the J call TRBJ1-5; TRBD1 aligns across 7 bases. Germline-derived CDR1 and CDR2 are MNHNY and SVGAGI (reference sequence). V lost 6 bases and J lost 3; bases outside the gene matches: 8. This CDR3 contains 15 residues. The CDR3 region has the DNA TGTGCCAGCAGGGGACAGACGTTCTACAATCAGCCCCAGCATTTT. This gives the protein CASRGQTFYNQPQHF.

The chain carries TRBV7-2 and TRBJ2-4; TRBD2 matches at 10 bases. In germline, CDR1 is SGHTA, CDR2 FQGNSA. V was clipped by 1 base and J by 8 bases; unmatched bases: 8. The CDR3 is 16 amino acids. The CDR3 DNA sequence: TGTGCCAGCAGCTTAGATCCAGCGGGGGGGCGGGACATTCAGTACTTC. It codes for CASSLDPAGGRDIQYF.

The chain employs TRBV13 and TRBJ2-7, with a tentative D call TRBD1 (6 bases). V dropped 0 bases and J dropped 4 bases, with 10 bases sitting between them. This CDR3 contains 14 residues. The V gene's germline CDR1 is PRHDT and CDR2 FYEKMQ (reference sequence). DNA of the CDR3: TGTGCCAGCAGCTTAGGCGGACAGCTTTACGAGCAGTACTTC. As protein: CASSLGGQLYEQYF.

The V and J genes are TRBV5-5 and TRBJ2-1, with D possibly being TRBD2 (5 bases). Trimming removed 6 bases at V and 0 bases at J, with 13 bases between. This CDR3 comprises 15 residues. Germline values: CDR1 SGHKS, CDR2 YYEKEE (reference sequence). CDR3 residues: CASTGGQSSYNEQFF. The DNA of the CDR3 is TGTGCCAGCACCGGAGGCCAGAGCTCCTACAATGAGCAGTTCTTC.

This clone was seen a few times. This chain links TRBV5-1 with TRBJ1-4; 7 bases match TRBD1. There are 14 residues in the CDR3. Germline loops: CDR1 SGHRS, CDR2 YFSETQ. V lost 2 bases and J lost 7; bases outside the gene matches: 5. The CDR3 bases are TGCGCCAGCAGCTTCGACAGGGCCGGTGAAAAACTGTTTTTT. Its translation: CASSFDRAGEKLFF.

The chain joins TRBV2 to TRBJ1-1; 7 nucleotides line up with TRBD1. This CDR3 spans 15 amino acids. The germline gives CDR1 SNHLY, CDR2 FYNNEI. V shed 6 bases, J shed 1 base, and the junction held 8 bases outside the gene matches. The CDR3 region has the DNA TGTGCCAGCAGGGCGGACAGGCAAGGGAACACTGAAGCTTTCTTT. Translating it yields CASRADRQGNTEAFF.

This clone was counted between two and nine times. This sequence joins TRBV11-2 and TRBJ2-7, with TRBD1 identical over 7 bases. There are 17 residues in the CDR3. CDR1 is SGHAT and CDR2 is FQNNGV in the germline V gene. Trimming took 2 bases from V and 6 from J; bases not matched to a gene: 16. The CDR3 sequence: CASSLSRDSSLQGEQYF. In DNA form, the CDR3 reads TGTGCCAGCAGCTTAAGCCGGGACAGTTCTTTACAGGGCGAGCAGTACTTC.

V gene TRBV25-1 combines with J gene TRBJ1-2, with D maybe TRBD1 (5 bases). The CDR3 sequence is 12 residues long. The V gene lost 6 bases and the J gene lost 6 bases, with 11 bases spanning the gap. From germline, CDR1 is MGHDK and CDR2 SYGVNS. CDR3 sequence: CASRGGAHGYTF. The CDR3 DNA reads as TGTGCCAGCAGAGGCGGGGCTCATGGCTACACCTTC.

The chain couples TRBV7-6 to TRBJ2-2; a weak D match, TRBD2 (6 bases). With 5 bases removed from V and 2 bases from J, the gap between germline ends came to 12 bases. The CDR3 runs 15 residues. The germline gives CDR1 SGHVS, CDR2 FNYEAQ. The DNA of the CDR3 is TGTGCCAGCAGCGCCTCCGGGACTAACACCGGGGAGCTGTTTTTT. It specifies CASSASGTNTGELFF.

This rearrangement joins TRBV19 to TRBJ2-7; 8 positions agree with TRBD2. There are 14 residues in the CDR3. The V segment lost 10 bases and the J segment 3 bases; nucleotides outside the gene matches: 11. Germline V gene sequence: CDR1 LNHDA, CDR2 SQIVND (reference sequence). The CDR3 sequence: CATALAGTYYEQYF. CDR3 bases: TGTGCCACCGCTTTAGCGGGGACGTACTACGAGCAGTACTTC.

The CDR3 DNA reads as TGTGCCAGCAGCACTGACGGGAGCTCTGGAAACACCATATATTTT. It is translated as CASSTDGSSGNTIYF. The gene calls are TRBV5-5 and TRBJ1-3, with no clear D. Germline V lookup: CDR1 SGHKS, CDR2 YYEKEE (reference sequence). V was shortened by 4 bases and J by 0 bases, with 11 bases between the two germline ends. The length of the CDR3 is 15 residues.

The genes are TRBV7-8 and TRBJ1-1; D may be TRBD1 (6 bases). The CDR3 covers 16 residues. V lost 0 bases, J lost 1 base, and 12 bases lay in between. Germline V gene sequence: CDR1 SGHVS, CDR2 FQNEAQ. The CDR3, as DNA: TGTGCCAGCAGCTTAGCCCAGGGGTGGGGGAACACTGAAGCTTTCTTT. Residues: CASSLAQGWGNTEAFF.

The chain recombines TRBV19 with TRBJ2-2, with 7 bases aligning to TRBD1. The V and J ends lost 8 bases and 4 bases, in that order; junction bases with no gene match: 7. Looked up from germline, CDR1 is LNHDA and CDR2 is SQIVND (reference sequence). The CDR3 runs to 14 residues. CDR3 bases: TGTGCCAGTCGCCAAACAGGGGTCACCGGGGAGCTGTTTTTT. It specifies CASRQTGVTGELFF.

CDR3 in DNA: TGTGCCATCAGCACCCGACAGGGCGGCTACGAGCAGTACTTC. Amino acids: CAISTRQGGYEQYF. The rearrangement uses TRBV10-3 and TRBJ2-7, with 7 nucleotides matching TRBD1. V dropped 6 bases and J dropped 3; count of bases not matched to a gene: 8. CDR3 size: 14 residues. CDR1 ENHRY and CDR2 SYGVKD come from the germline V gene.

The chain combines TRBV25-1 with TRBJ2-3, with D possibly being TRBD1 (6 bases). There are 17 residues in the CDR3. The germline CDR1 and CDR2 sequences are MGHDK and SYGVNS. V was trimmed by 6 bases and J by 0 bases, leaving 19 bases between them. The CDR3 loop reads CASSPLSRGSSTDTQYF. The CDR3 DNA sequence: TGTGCCAGCAGCCCCCTTTCCAGGGGCAGTAGCACAGATACGCAGTATTTT. Complete variable domain (other parts from reference TRBV25-1 and TRBJ2-3): EADIYQTPRYLVIGTGKKITLECSQTMGHDKMYWYQQDPGMELHLIHYSYGVNSTEKGDLSSESTVSRIRTEHFPLTLESARPSHTSQYLCASSPLSRGSSTDTQYFGPGTRLTVL.

The CDR3 DNA reads as TGTGCCAGCAGCGTAGGGGGTACGGAGCGAGCGGGAGCTAGCTACAATGAGCAGTTCTTC. It encodes CASSVGGTERAGASYNEQFF. This chain uses TRBV9 with TRBJ2-1; 8 bases map to TRBD2. The CDR3 extends over 20 amino acids. V lost 0 bases, J lost 3 bases, and 17 bases stayed unmatched. Germline CDR1 and CDR2: SGDLS and YYNGEE. The complete variable domain, with remaining parts taken from reference TRBV9 and TRBJ2-1, reads DSGVTQTPKHLITATGQRVTLRCSPRSGDLSVYWYQQSLDQGLQFLIQYYNGEERAKGNILERFSAQQFPDLHSELNLSSLELGDSALYFCASSVGGTERAGASYNEQFFGPGTRLTVL.

The chain joins TRBV7-2 to TRBJ2-7; perhaps TRBD2 as D (5 bases). Germline V CDR1 and CDR2: SGHTA, FQGNSA. V dropped 4 bases and J dropped 2 bases, with 15 bases sitting between them. The length of the CDR3 is 15 residues. CDR3 bases: TGTGCCAGCAGCTGGGTGTCCACGGGGACCTACGAGCAGTACTTC. It is translated as CASSWVSTGTYEQYF.

The chain recombines TRBV7-9 with TRBJ1-3; 8 positions agree with TRBD1. The CDR3 loop spans 15 amino acids. The V gene end was trimmed by 6 bases and the J gene end by 0 bases; junction bases not matched to a gene: 4. Germline CDR1 SEHNR, CDR2 FQNEAQ (reference sequence). CDR3: CASRPGQGSGNTIYF. The CDR3 DNA reads as TGTGCCAGCAGGCCTGGACAGGGCTCTGGAAACACCATATATTTT.

The V gene is TRBV28, the J gene TRBJ1-2, with 7 bases identical to TRBD1. The V gene's germline CDR1 is MDHEN and CDR2 SYDVKM. The trim removed 7 bases at V and 5 bases at J, leaving 4 bases unmatched. The CDR3 totals 12 residues. This CDR3 is CASNPRGYGYTF. The CDR3 DNA sequence: TGTGCCAGCAACCCCAGGGGGTATGGCTACACCTTC.

This clone was seen a handful of times. The chain joins TRBV4-3 to TRBJ2-1; 7 nucleotides align to TRBD2. The ends lost 0 bases at V and 6 bases at J; junction bases unmatched: 8. This CDR3 region has 16 residues. Germline V CDR1 and CDR2: LGHNA, YSLEER. The CDR3 DNA sequence: TGCGCCAGCAGCCAAGATGTGGGGGGGAGCCTCAATGAGCAGTTCTTC. It specifies CASSQDVGGSLNEQFF.

The gene calls are TRBV6-1 and TRBJ2-3; perhaps TRBD1 as D (6 bases). Trimming cost V 8 bases and J 1 base, with 10 bases left between them. Per germline, CDR1 MNHNS and CDR2 SASEGT. The CDR3 contains 13 residues. The CDR3 region has the DNA TGTGCCAGCTCGGGGACACGCACAGATACGCAGTATTTT. Encoded protein: CASSGTRTDTQYF.

In this sample, this clone turned up a few times. The chain couples TRBV6-1 to TRBJ1-2, with D unresolved. The CDR3 length is 12 residues. Germline CDR1 MNHNS, CDR2 SASEGT. With 4 bases removed from V and 6 bases from J, the gap between germline ends came to 9 bases. CDR3 protein: CASSAPGNGYTF. The CDR3 coding sequence is TGTGCCAGCAGTGCGCCCGGGAATGGCTACACCTTC.

This clone came up once. The genes are TRBV28 and TRBJ1-5; tentatively, D is TRBD1 (5 bases). Germline CDR1 reads MDHEN; CDR2 reads SYDVKM. The CDR3 is 13 residues long. V lost 2 bases and J 7 bases, leaving 9 bases between the germline ends. CDR3 residues: CASSLLGGQPQHF. CDR3 nucleotides: TGTGCCAGCAGTTTACTTGGGGGGCAGCCCCAGCATTTT.

The chain joins TRBV5-1 to TRBJ2-7; 7 bases line up with TRBD2. There are 15 residues in the CDR3. V was clipped by 9 bases and J by 3 bases; unmatched bases: 15. Germline V lookup: CDR1 SGHRS, CDR2 YFSETQ. Here the CDR3 reads CATSLGGGFGYEQYF. The CDR3 nucleotides read TGCGCCACCTCCCTGGGGGGGGGTTTCGGCTACGAGCAGTACTTC.

Only a few counts were recorded for this clone. The chain links TRBV7-2 to TRBJ1-2, with TRBD1 identical over 7 bases. The CDR3 runs 14 residues. V shed 5 bases, J shed 2 bases, and the junction held 5 bases outside the gene matches. The germline CDR1 and CDR2 sequences are SGHTA and FQGNSA. The CDR3 DNA sequence: TGTGCCAGCAGCACAGGGGTCCAGAACTATGGCTACACCTTC. Translated: CASSTGVQNYGYTF.

The chain combines TRBV5-5 with TRBJ2-5; a weak D match, TRBD2 (5 bases). The V gene's germline CDR1 is SGHKS and CDR2 YYEKEE (reference sequence). The CDR3 contains 15 residues. The germline V and J ends were trimmed by 0 bases and 1 base, with 10 bases remaining between them. CDR3 amino acids: CASSLGRSVQETQYF. The CDR3 nucleotides are TGTGCCAGCAGCTTGGGGAGGTCTGTCCAAGAGACCCAGTACTTC.

The chain couples TRBV6-5 to TRBJ1-5; the D gene is possibly TRBD1 (6 bases). V gave up 4 bases and J gave up 6 bases, with 10 bases separating them. The CDR3 runs to 13 residues. Per the germline V gene, CDR1 is MNHEY and CDR2 is SVGAGI. CDR3: CASSSLDSQPQHF. The DNA for the CDR3 is TGTGCCAGCAGTTCTTTGGACAGTCAGCCCCAGCATTTT.

The chain links TRBV9 to TRBJ2-5, with a possible D match to TRBD1 (5 bases). Trimming took off 0 bases at V and 5 bases at J, with 8 bases between the two ends. The germline gives CDR1 SGDLS, CDR2 YYNGEE. CDR3 size: 13 residues. CDR3 sequence: CASSVEGLETQYF. Here the CDR3 DNA reads TGTGCCAGCAGCGTAGAGGGGCTGGAGACCCAGTACTTC. The whole variable domain, remainder taken from reference TRBV9 and TRBJ2-5, is DSGVTQTPKHLITATGQRVTLRCSPRSGDLSVYWYQQSLDQGLQFLIQYYNGEERAKGNILERFSAQQFPDLHSELNLSSLELGDSALYFCASSVEGLETQYFGPGTRLLVL.

J is TRBJ2-3 and V is TRBV19, with 9 bases fitting TRBD1. The junction had 4 bases not matched to a gene; V was cut back by 6 bases and J by 6 bases. Per the germline V gene, CDR1 is LNHDA and CDR2 is SQIVND (reference sequence). This CDR3 has 13 amino acids. CDR3 region: CASRDRGSDTQYF. In DNA, the CDR3 is TGTGCCAGTAGGGACAGGGGATCGGATACGCAGTATTTT.